These T cell receptor beta chains were read from a single sample in a study of T cell clusters in autoimmune cytopenias. From its re-call of the multiplex PCR reads, TCRdb lists each CDR3 protein once, without DNA. This repertoire includes 4,200 or so distinct CDR3 sequences. In addition, the sample was reused for a study of T cell repertoires in aging, cancer and after chemotherapy.

The specimen sequenced was peripheral blood. Receptors originate from a human donor in good health. CDR3s include the opening cysteine and the closing phenylalanine or tryptophan. Fields, in order: J gene, V gene, clone size, CDR3 protein. Expanded clones get a size class; other rows say once, few or many, or leave the size out.

J gene: TRBJ1-2; V gene: TRBV19; clone size: NA; CDR3 protein: CASSTGTGGDYGYTF
J gene: TRBJ2-5; V gene: TRBV20-1; clone size: NA; CDR3 protein: CSAATTLGLETQYF
J gene: TRBJ1-1; V gene: TRBV4-1; clone size: NA; CDR3 protein: CASSLRQGTTTEAFF
J gene: TRBJ2-6; V gene: TRBV6-4; clone size: large; CDR3 protein: CASSDGQASGANVLTF
J gene: TRBJ2-7; V gene: TRBV12-3/TRBV12-4; clone size: NA; CDR3 protein: CASSLGTGPSEQYF
J gene: TRBJ1-1; V gene: TRBV29-1; clone size: medium-sized; CDR3 protein: CSVRPLRGDTEAFF
J gene: TRBJ1-2; V gene: TRBV19; clone size: medium-sized; CDR3 protein: CASLGRTAANYGYTF
J gene: TRBJ2-5; V gene: TRBV20-1; clone size: NA; CDR3 protein: CSARLAAGGQMRETQYF
J gene: TRBJ1-6; V gene: TRBV10-3; clone size: medium-sized; CDR3 protein: CATGQGAGYNSPLHF
J gene: TRBJ2-5; V gene: TRBV27; clone size: NA; CDR3 protein: CASSPRPFGGAQTQYF
J gene: TRBJ2-2; V gene: TRBV11-1; clone size: large; CDR3 protein: CASSGQGHTGELFF
J gene: TRBJ2-7; V gene: TRBV18; clone size: medium-sized; CDR3 protein: CASSPSGGVEQYF
J gene: TRBJ1-5; V gene: TRBV10-3; clone size: NA; CDR3 protein: CAISDFHSGDLRQPQHF
J gene: TRBJ2-3; V gene: TRBV5-1; clone size: NA; CDR3 protein: CASSLVMRGGTDTQYF
J gene: TRBJ2-6; V gene: TRBV7-6; clone size: medium-sized; CDR3 protein: CASSPYPGANVLTF
J gene: TRBJ2-5; V gene: TRBV18; clone size: NA; CDR3 protein: CASSPDRQETQYF
J gene: TRBJ2-1; V gene: TRBV5-1; clone size: NA; CDR3 protein: CASSPQGYEQFF
J gene: TRBJ2-7; V gene: TRBV7-2; clone size: NA; CDR3 protein: CASSLAGLVSYEQYF
J gene: TRBJ2-3; V gene: TRBV4-2; clone size: NA; CDR3 protein: CASSQERGLAQYF
J gene: TRBJ2-3; V gene: TRBV19; clone size: medium-sized; CDR3 protein: CASSINGGRTDTQYF